One sample yielded the 20 T cell receptor beta chains listed below, sequenced in a study of T-cell reconstitution after alpha-beta-depleted transplantation in children. During its preparation, the TCRbeta library received unique molecular identifiers. TCRdb reprocessed the PCR reads with MiXCR, giving one entry per CDR3 protein. The table shows under 85,000 distinct CDR3 sequences, with 15% to 20% occurring only once. The sequences come from PBMCs, mostly from graft donor cells, collected 360 days after TCRalphabeta/CD19-depleted stem cell transplant. All receptors come from a male patient between 2 and 10 years old who had a stem cell transplant for acute lymphoblastic leukemia, so the T cells may come from the graft donor.

As DNA, the CDR3 is TGTGCCAGCAGTGAAAGGGATTTCGGGCTACAAGAGACCCAGTACTTC. Encoded protein: CASSERDFGLQETQYF. This chain connects TRBV25-1 to TRBJ2-5; D remains unclear. Germline V gene data show CDR1 as MGHDK and CDR2 as SYGVNS. V gave up 2 bases and J gave up 2 bases, with 15 bases separating them. The CDR3 covers 16 residues.

The chain recombines TRBV10-3 with TRBJ2-7; possibly TRBD2 for D (5 bases). This CDR3 comprises 14 residues. Deletions cut 4 bases from V and 4 bases from J, with 14 bases between. Germline-derived CDR1 and CDR2 are ENHRY and SYGVKD. This CDR3 is CAISVGERVYEQYF. The CDR3 region has the DNA TGTGCCATCAGTGTTGGGGAGAGGGTTTACGAGCAGTACTTC.

The gene calls are TRBV25-1 and TRBJ1-1; maybe TRBD1 (5 bases). Germline V gene data show CDR1 as MGHDK and CDR2 as SYGVNS. The CDR3 spans 16 residues. With 3 bases removed from V and 7 bases from J, the gap between germline ends came to 21 bases. The CDR3 DNA sequence: TGTGCCAGCAGTGAGCCCCGTCCGGGGCTTCATGATGAAGCTTTCTTT. Its translation: CASSEPRPGLHDEAFF.

In this sample, this clonotype turned up many times. The chain is built from TRBV20-1 and TRBJ1-2, with TRBD1 identical over 8 bases. CDR3 length equals 12 residues. Trimming removed 2 bases from V and 7 bases from J; junction bases left unmatched: 3. Germline loops: CDR1 DFQATT, CDR2 SNEGSKA (reference sequence). CDR3 protein: CSARQGAGGYTF. CDR3 sequence (DNA): TGCAGTGCTAGACAGGGGGCAGGTGGCTACACCTTC.

This chain connects TRBV3-1 to TRBJ2-6; 7 nucleotides line up with TRBD2. Germline V gene data show CDR1 as LGHDT and CDR2 as YNNKEL (reference sequence). V lost 0 bases, J lost 1 base, and 9 bases stayed unmatched. This CDR3 has 19 residues. This chain's CDR3 is CASSQDGLVGWSGANVLTF. CDR3 nucleotide sequence: TGTGCCAGCAGCCAAGATGGACTAGTAGGGTGGTCTGGGGCCAACGTCCTGACTTTC.

V and J are TRBV5-1 and TRBJ2-5, with unresolved D. V lost 3 bases, J lost 4 bases, and 10 bases lay in between. The V gene's germline CDR1 is SGHRS and CDR2 YFSETQ. This CDR3 region has 13 residues. The CDR3 coding sequence is TGCGCCAGCAGCTCCCCCACCGGAGAGACCCAGTACTTC. Protein product: CASSSPTGETQYF.

The chain has TRBV4-1 and TRBJ2-1, with D perhaps matching TRBD1 or TRBD2 (5 bases each). The CDR3 totals 17 residues. Germline assignment: CDR1 MGHRA and CDR2 YSYEKL. V was cut by 1 base and J by 7 bases, with 20 bases left in between. CDR3 loop: CASSQGPGRTFGNEQFF. CDR3 DNA: TGCGCCAGCAGCCAAGGGCCGGGACGGACCTTCGGTAATGAGCAGTTCTTC.

The chain joins TRBV4-1 to TRBJ2-2, with 9 bases lining up with TRBD1. Losses at the gene ends were 6 bases for V and 5 bases for J; bases not matched to a gene: 7. The CDR3 runs to 15 residues. Germline values: CDR1 MGHRA, CDR2 YSYEKL. CDR3 DNA sequence: TGCGCCAGCAGTCTTACAGGGGGCGAAACCGGGGAGCTGTTTTTT. Its translation: CASSLTGGETGELFF.

CDR3: CASSLTGVNEQFF. The CDR3 nucleotides are TGTGCCAGCAGTTTAACGGGGGTCAATGAGCAGTTCTTC. This chain connects TRBV12-3 or TRBV12-4 to TRBJ2-1; TRBD2 might be the D (6 bases). The length of the CDR3 is 13 residues. V was shortened by 2 bases and J by 6 bases, with 8 bases between the two germline ends.

This clonotype was found a few times. The chain links TRBV12-3 or TRBV12-4 to TRBJ2-7; 8 nucleotides agree with TRBD1. The length of the CDR3 is 13 residues. The trim removed 6 bases at V and 2 bases at J, leaving 3 bases unmatched. The CDR3 region has the DNA TGTGCCAGCAGCAGACAGGGGCCCTACGAGCAGTACTTC. This translates into CASSRQGPYEQYF.

The CDR3 protein is CASSLPRSLFTDTQYF. The CDR3 DNA sequence: TGTGCCAGCAGCTTACCTCGGAGCTTATTCACAGATACGCAGTATTTT. The chain has TRBV11-2 and TRBJ2-3; D remains unclear. The V and J ends lost 2 bases and 2 bases respectively, with 14 bases between them. The V gene's germline CDR1 is SGHAT and CDR2 FQNNGV. CDR3 length: 16 residues.

The chain joins TRBV2 to TRBJ2-3; TRBD1 aligns across 8 bases. The trim removed 3 bases at V and 4 bases at J, leaving 9 bases unmatched. The CDR3 extends over 16 amino acids. The germline CDR1 and CDR2 sequences are SNHLY and FYNNEI. The CDR3 region is CASSEDRAWWSDTQYF. The CDR3 DNA reads TGTGCCAGCAGTGAGGACAGGGCCTGGTGGTCAGATACGCAGTATTTT.

This clonotype came up a few times. The chain is built from TRBV25-1 and TRBJ2-3; D is unclear. Trimming pared 9 bases from V and 1 base from J, leaving 11 bases between. The CDR3 runs 13 residues. Germline V gives CDR1 MGHDK, CDR2 SYGVNS. The CDR3 here is CASNGYGTDTQYF. The DNA of the CDR3 is TGTGCCAGTAACGGGTACGGCACAGATACGCAGTATTTT. The full variable domain, completed using reference TRBV25-1 and TRBJ2-3, is EADIYQTPRYLVIGTGKKITLECSQTMGHDKMYWYQQDPGMELHLIHYSYGVNSTEKGDLSSESTVSRIRTEHFPLTLESARPSHTSQYLCASNGYGTDTQYFGPGTRLTVL.

There are many counts of this clonotype. V gene TRBV5-1 combines with J gene TRBJ2-1; maybe TRBD1 (5 bases). The CDR3 loop spans 18 amino acids. Germline V gene data show CDR1 as SGHRS and CDR2 as YFSETQ. Trimming left V 1 base short and J 0 bases short, with 17 bases between. The CDR3: CASSLSARAPSSYNEQFF. The CDR3 region has the DNA TGCGCCAGCAGCTTGTCCGCCAGGGCCCCTTCCTCCTACAATGAGCAGTTCTTC.

Ten or more counts support this clonotype. The V gene is TRBV5-1, the J gene TRBJ2-5, with a possible D match to TRBD2 (5 bases). The CDR3 is 13 amino acids. CDR1 and CDR2 from the germline V gene are SGHRS and YFSETQ. V dropped 4 bases and J dropped 2 bases, with 9 bases sitting between them. In DNA form, the CDR3 reads TGCGCCAGCAGCGCCGGACTGCAAGAGACCCAGTACTTC. This translates into CASSAGLQETQYF.

This clonotype was seen repeatedly, ten times or more. The chain couples TRBV12-3 or TRBV12-4 to TRBJ1-1; D is uncertain. There are 14 residues in the CDR3. Trimming took off 2 bases at V and 2 bases at J, with 9 bases between the two ends. The CDR3 DNA is TGTGCCAGCAGTTTATGGAATCTAAACACTGAAGCTTTCTTT. The encoded protein is CASSLWNLNTEAFF.

About this clonotype: Compared with germline, one end of the junction differs, possibly owing to a read error. The CDR3 loop is CCARGTSGSLSYNEQFF. In DNA, the CDR3 is TGCTGTGCTAGAGGGACTAGCGGGTCCCTGTCCTACAATGAGCAGTTCTTC. The chain carries TRBV20-1 and TRBJ2-1; 12 bases map to TRBD2. This CDR3 comprises 17 residues. Germline values: CDR1 DFQATT, CDR2 SNEGSKA (reference sequence).

In this sample, this clonotype turned up a few times. This chain connects TRBV20-1 to TRBJ2-7, with D possibly matching TRBD2 (5 bases). The CDR3 is 16 amino acids. V lost 0 bases and J lost 1, with 16 bases in between. CDR1 and CDR2 (germline): DFQATT, SNEGSKA (reference sequence). Here the CDR3 DNA reads TGCAGTGCTAGAGATGGAGAGGGAATCACGTCCTACGAGCAGTACTTC. It translates to CSARDGEGITSYEQYF.

The gene calls are TRBV5-1 and TRBJ2-5; 8 bases line up with TRBD1. CDR1 and CDR2 (germline): SGHRS, YFSETQ. Trimming took 0 bases from V and 5 from J; bases not matched to a gene: 3. This CDR3 spans 14 amino acids. CDR3 DNA: TGCGCCAGCAGCTTGGGACAGGGGTTGGAGACCCAGTACTTC. Its translation: CASSLGQGLETQYF. Full variable domain (remainder filled in from reference TRBV5-1 and TRBJ2-5): KAGVTQTPRYLIKTRGQQVTLSCSPISGHRSVSWYQQTPGQGLQFLFEYFSETQRNKGNFPGRFSGRQFSNSRSEMNVSTLELGDSALYLCASSLGQGLETQYFGPGTRLLVL.

V and J are TRBV6-2 or TRBV6-3 and TRBJ1-1, with a tentative D call TRBD1 (6 bases). V lost 4 bases and J 4 bases, leaving 16 bases between the germline ends. CDR1 and CDR2 from the germline V gene are MNHEY and SVGEGT. This CDR3 spans 15 amino acids. The CDR3, as DNA: TGTGCCAGCAGTTGCCCCAATACAGGGATCACTGAAGCTTTCTTT. Encoded protein: CASSCPNTGITEAFF.